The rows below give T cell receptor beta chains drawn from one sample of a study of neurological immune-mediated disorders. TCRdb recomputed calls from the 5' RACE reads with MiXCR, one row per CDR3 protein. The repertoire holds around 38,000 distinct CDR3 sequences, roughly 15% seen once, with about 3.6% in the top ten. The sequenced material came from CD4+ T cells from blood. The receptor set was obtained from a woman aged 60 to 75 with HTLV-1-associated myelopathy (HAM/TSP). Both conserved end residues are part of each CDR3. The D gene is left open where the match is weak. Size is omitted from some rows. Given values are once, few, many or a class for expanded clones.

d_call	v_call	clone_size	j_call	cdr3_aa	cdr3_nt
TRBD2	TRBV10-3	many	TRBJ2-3	CATASGGRTDTQYF	TGTGCCACCGCTAGCGGGGGGCGCACAGATACGCAGTATTTT
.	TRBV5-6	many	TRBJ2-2	CASSLVGVNTGELFF	TGTGCCAGCAGCTTGGTAGGAGTAAACACCGGGGAGCTGTTTTTT
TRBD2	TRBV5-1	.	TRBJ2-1	CASGTRLAGGRSNEQFF	TGCGCCAGCGGCACCCGACTAGCGGGGGGGCGTAGTAATGAGCAGTTCTTC
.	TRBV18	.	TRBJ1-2	CASSPVGQRGDGYTF	TGTGCCAGCTCACCAGTCGGACAGCGAGGGGATGGCTACACCTTC
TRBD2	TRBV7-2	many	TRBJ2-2	CASSVSSGGAPGELFF	TGTGCCAGCAGCGTATCTAGCGGGGGGGCGCCCGGGGAGCTGTTTTTT
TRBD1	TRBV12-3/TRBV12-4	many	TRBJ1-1	CASSPWDSTEAFF	TGTGCCAGCAGCCCATGGGACAGCACTGAAGCTTTCTTT
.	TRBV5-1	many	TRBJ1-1	CASSLAGGQMNTEAFF	TGCGCCAGCAGCTTGGCTGGGGGGCAGATGAACACTGAAGCTTTCTTT
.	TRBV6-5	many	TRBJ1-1	CASSYSIARTREAFF	TGTGCCAGCAGTTACTCGATCGCTCGGACAAGGGAAGCTTTCTTT
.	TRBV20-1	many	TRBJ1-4	CSAREPIREKLFF	TGCAGTGCTAGAGAGCCCATACGGGAAAAACTGTTTTTT
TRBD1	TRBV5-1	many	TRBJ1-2	CASRRQGDYGYTF	TGCGCCAGCAGGAGACAGGGAGACTATGGCTACACCTTC
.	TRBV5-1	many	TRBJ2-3	CASSLEAGTSTDTQYF	TGCGCCAGCAGCTTGGAGGCAGGGACTAGCACAGATACGCAGTATTTT
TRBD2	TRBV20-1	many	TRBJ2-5	CSAYTGTSGGGETQYF	TGCAGTGCTTATACCGGGACTAGCGGGGGGGGAGAGACCCAGTACTTC
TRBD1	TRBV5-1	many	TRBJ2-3	CASSLGQGELATQYF	TGCGCCAGCAGCTTAGGACAGGGGGAATTGGCTACGCAGTATTTT
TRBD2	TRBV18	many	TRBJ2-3	CASSPRPTSGAGGTQYF	TGTGCCAGCTCACCACGACCGACTAGCGGGGCCGGCGGGACGCAGTATTTT
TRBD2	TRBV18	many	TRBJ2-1	CASSPEGRGEQFF	TGTGCCAGCTCCCCCGAGGGGAGGGGTGAGCAGTTCTTC
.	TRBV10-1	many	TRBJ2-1	CASSESSNPKGEFF	TGCGCCAGCAGTGAGTCGAGTAATCCCAAGGGGGAGTTCTTC
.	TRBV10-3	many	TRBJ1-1	CAISEDSVNTEAFF	TGTGCCATCAGTGAAGACAGCGTGAACACTGAAGCTTTCTTT
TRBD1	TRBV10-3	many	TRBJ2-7	CAISESLLRQGPAYEQYF	TGTGCCATCAGTGAGTCCCTCCTACGACAGGGACCTGCCTACGAGCAGTACTTC
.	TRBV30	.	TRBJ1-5	CAVPDRGNQPQHF	TGTGCTGTACCTGACAGAGGGAATCAGCCCCAGCATTTT
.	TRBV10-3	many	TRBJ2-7	CAISEEYEQYF	TGTGCCATCAGTGAGGAATACGAGCAGTACTTC
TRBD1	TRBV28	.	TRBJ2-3	CASRPGTGLITDTQYF	TGTGCCAGCAGACCCGGGACAGGGCTCATAACAGATACGCAGTATTTT
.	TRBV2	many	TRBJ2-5	CASSEVETQYF	TGTGCCAGCAGTGAAGTGGAGACCCAGTACTTC
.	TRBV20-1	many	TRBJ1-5	CSARSSGTHSNQPQHF	TGCAGTGCTAGATCTTCGGGAACTCATAGCAATCAGCCCCAGCATTTT
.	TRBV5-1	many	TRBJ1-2	CASSLQANYGYTF	TGCGCCAGCAGCTTGCAAGCTAACTATGGCTACACCTTC
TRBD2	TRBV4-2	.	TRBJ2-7	CASSYGPGTSGYEQYF	TGTGCCAGCAGCTACGGCCCCGGGACTAGCGGCTACGAGCAGTACTTC
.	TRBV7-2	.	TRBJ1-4	CASSLLGGHLINEKLFF	TGTGCCAGCAGCTTACTCGGGGGGCACCTTATCAATGAAAAACTGTTTTTT
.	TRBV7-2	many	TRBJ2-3	CASSRDDTTDTQYF	TGTGCCAGCAGCCGGGACGACACCACAGATACGCAGTATTTT
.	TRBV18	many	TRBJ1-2	CASSPTPTDNYGYTF	TGTGCCAGCTCACCCACTCCCACGGACAACTATGGCTACACCTTC
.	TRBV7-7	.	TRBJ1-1	CSSNSQRGTEAFF	TGTTCTAGCAACTCTCAGAGGGGCACTGAAGCTTTCTTT
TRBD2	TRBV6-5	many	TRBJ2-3	CASQLTFLAGTDTQYF	TGTGCCAGCCAGCTCACCTTCCTAGCGGGGACAGATACGCAGTATTTT
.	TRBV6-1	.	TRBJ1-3	CASSEVAGSTGNTIYF	TGTGCCAGCAGTGAAGTGGCAGGGAGCACTGGAAACACCATATATTTT
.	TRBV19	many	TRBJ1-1	CASSIAGKSTEAFF	TGTGCCAGTAGTATTGCAGGGAAATCCACTGAAGCTTTCTTT
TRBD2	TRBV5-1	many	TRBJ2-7	CASSLGGLAVTYEQYF	TGCGCCAGCAGCTTGGGGGGACTAGCGGTAACCTACGAGCAGTACTTC
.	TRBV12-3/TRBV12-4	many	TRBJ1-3	CASSSHQLPGNTIYF	TGTGCCAGCAGTTCCCATCAGTTGCCTGGAAACACCATATATTTT
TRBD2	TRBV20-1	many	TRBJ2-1	CSAERAGGWNEQFF	TGCAGTGCTGAAAGGGCGGGGGGTTGGAATGAGCAGTTCTTC
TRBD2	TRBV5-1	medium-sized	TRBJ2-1	CASSLAASGGAEQFF	TGCGCCAGCAGCTTGGCGGCTAGCGGGGGGGCCGAGCAGTTCTTC
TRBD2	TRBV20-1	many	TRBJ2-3	CSATRTSGGAGSSDTQYF	TGCAGTGCTACTAGGACTAGCGGGGGGGCGGGTTCATCAGATACGCAGTATTTT
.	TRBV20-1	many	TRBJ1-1	CSAEVPLSGTEAFF	TGCAGTGCTGAAGTCCCTCTATCGGGCACTGAAGCTTTCTTT
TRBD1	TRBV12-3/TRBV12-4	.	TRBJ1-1	CASSNMDRLNTEAFF	TGTGCCAGCAGTAATATGGACAGGCTGAACACTGAAGCTTTCTTT
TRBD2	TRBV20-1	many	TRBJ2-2	CSASSPSGGVFGELFF	TGCAGTGCTAGTTCTCCTAGCGGGGGGGTGTTCGGGGAGCTGTTTTTT
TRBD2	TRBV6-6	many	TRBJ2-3	CASSIGRGGTDTQYF	TGTGCCAGCAGTATCGGGCGGGGGGGGACAGATACGCAGTATTTT
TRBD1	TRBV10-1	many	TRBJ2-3	CASSESKGALWNSADTQYF	TGCGCCAGCAGTGAGTCGAAGGGGGCGCTCTGGAATTCCGCAGATACGCAGTATTTT
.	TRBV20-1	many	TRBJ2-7	CSATGLSAYEQYF	TGCAGTGCGACCGGACTCTCGGCCTACGAGCAGTACTTC
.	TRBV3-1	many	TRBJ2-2	CASRQNRDTGELFF	TGTGCCAGCAGACAAAACAGGGACACCGGGGAGCTGTTTTTT
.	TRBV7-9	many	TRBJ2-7	CASSRSGYRAYEQYF	TGTGCCAGCAGCCGATCGGGTTACAGGGCCTACGAGCAGTACTTC
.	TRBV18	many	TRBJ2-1	CASSVDLLPNEQFF	TGTGCCAGCTCAGTCGACTTATTACCCAATGAGCAGTTCTTC
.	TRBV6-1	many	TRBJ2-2	CASKRLAGTGELFF	TGTGCCAGCAAGCGTCTAGCAGGCACCGGGGAGCTGTTTTTT
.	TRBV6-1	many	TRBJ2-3	CASSALALSTDTQYF	TGTGCCAGCAGTGCCCTAGCGTTAAGCACAGATACGCAGTATTTT
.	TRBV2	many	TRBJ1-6	CASSRPLNSPLHF	TGTGCCAGCAGTCGGCCTTTAAATTCACCCCTCCACTTT
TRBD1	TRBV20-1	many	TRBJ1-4	CSAREGGTGNEKLFF	TGCAGTGCTAGAGAAGGAGGGACAGGGAATGAAAAACTGTTTTTT
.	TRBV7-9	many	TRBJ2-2	CASSLPRAANTGELFF	TGTGCCAGCAGCTTACCCAGGGCCGCGAACACCGGGGAGCTGTTTTTT
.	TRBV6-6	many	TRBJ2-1	CASSYEGSGGEQFF	TGTGCCAGCAGTTACGAGGGAAGTGGGGGTGAGCAGTTCTTC
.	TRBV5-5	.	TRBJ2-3	CASSSIPYHTDTQYF	TGTGCCAGCAGCTCGATCCCGTACCACACAGATACGCAGTATTTT
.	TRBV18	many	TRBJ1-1	CASSEAMNTEAFF	TGTGCCAGCTCGGAGGCCATGAACACTGAAGCTTTCTTT
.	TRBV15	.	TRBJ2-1	CATIRDPGDEQFF	TGTGCCACCATTAGAGATCCGGGGGATGAGCAGTTCTTC
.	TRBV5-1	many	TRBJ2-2	CASSVDGNTGELFF	TGCGCCAGCAGCGTGGACGGTAACACCGGGGAGCTGTTTTTT
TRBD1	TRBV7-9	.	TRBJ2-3	CASSFPRTGEITDTQYF	TGTGCCAGCAGCTTCCCTAGGACAGGAGAAATCACAGATACGCAGTATTTT
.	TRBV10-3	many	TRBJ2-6	CAIGTPPGANVLTF	TGTGCCATCGGGACCCCGCCTGGGGCCAACGTCCTGACTTTC
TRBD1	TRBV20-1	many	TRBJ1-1	CSAQGGTGNTEAFF	TGCAGTGCTCAAGGGGGGACAGGGAACACTGAAGCTTTCTTT
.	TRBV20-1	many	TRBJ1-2	CSASSLGTWGARELGYTF	TGCAGTGCTAGTAGTTTGGGAACCTGGGGGGCGAGGGAATTGGGCTACACCTTC